This TCR beta chain was recorded in a study of T-cell memory formation after mild COVID-19. Researchers used 5'RACE with constant-segment primers to make TCR alpha and TCR beta cDNA libraries that carry sample barcodes and UMIs. TCRdb re-called the 5' RACE reads through MiXCR, storing one row per CDR3 protein. Of over 400,000 distinct CDR3 sequences listed, 20% to 30% were seen once; the top ten hold about an eighth. Material for sequencing was PBMCs or a T cell subset sorted from them (not recorded which). The sequence was collected from an adult woman who had mild COVID-19 (a few samples of this study predate the infection). Cell type and time point are not known.

CDR3 in amino acids: CASSLALPGGDNSPLHF. CDR3 coding DNA: TGCGCCAGCAGCTTGGCCCTGCCTGGGGGAGATAATTCACCCCTCCACTTT. This chain uses TRBV5-1 with TRBJ1-6, with D maybe TRBD1 (5 bases). Germline V CDR1 and CDR2: SGHRS, YFSETQ. The CDR3 totals 17 residues. V gave up 0 bases and J gave up 5 bases, with 15 bases separating them.